This T cell receptor beta chain was documented in a study of blood T cell repertoires in COVID-19. Adults between roughly 18 and 89 years of age took part from 20 to 25 US areas. Source study methods: For nucleated cells, counts were estimated from reference gene primer amplification. This table comes from immunoSEQ multiplex PCR, and its TCRdb copy is limited to in-frame clones, with some not included. V and J calls plus clone size are reproduced from that table; the DNA served to infer D and trimming. Among 350,000 to 400,000 clones listed, 87% were seen once. Trimming took off 4 bases at V and 2 bases at J, with 5 bases between the two ends. Germline V gives CDR1 SGHRS, CDR2 YFSETQ. The CDR3 length is 12 residues.

The V call is TRBV5-1, the J call TRBJ2-3; unclear D gene. This receptor was taken from a man in his forties in a cohort exposed to, infected with or recovered from COVID-19 (not recorded which). Sequencing was carried out using PBMCs or T cells enriched from blood (not recorded which). Written as DNA, the CDR3 is TGCGCCAGCAGCCTACTCACAGATACGCAGTATTTT. It encodes CASSLLTDTQYF.